This is a list of T cell receptor beta chains from one sample in a study of blood T cell repertoires in COVID-19. Only in-frame clones appear in the TCRdb table, and some are missing; sequencing was by immunoSEQ multiplex PCR. Among just under 150,000 clones, roughly 84% were seen once, and the ten largest hold roughly 2.7%. Sequences were obtained from peripheral blood. Source of these receptors: a human donor with acute or convalescent COVID-19. The donor label of this sample is uncertain. Each CDR3 is given with its conserved first and last residue. Each record gives: clone size, V gene, CDR3 protein. Part of the rows lack a size; the others show once, few, many or a class for expanded clones.

>-|TRBV28
CASSLADNYGYTF
>-|TRBV7-8
CASLPRESSYNSPLHF
>few|TRBV5-6
CASSSTGVGYTF
>few|TRBV29-1
CSVAREGGLEKTQYF
>-|TRBV28
CASSLSRADGNTIYF
>-|TRBV4-3
CASSPRLAGGRETQYF
>-|TRBV7-9
CASSSGTWGNTEAFF
>-|TRBV5-4
CASSLLSGKETQYF
>-|TRBV7-7
CASSPEGAEQETQYF
>-|TRBV4-1
CASSPTVSGELFF
>-|TRBV3-1/TRBV3-2
CASSNSASGHQETQYF
>once|TRBV3-1/TRBV3-2
CASSQDFAGHENPFYEQYF
>few|TRBV30
CAWSLQPGTEAFF